This T cell receptor beta chain was identified during a study of T cell changes during pregnancy in multiple sclerosis. The table came from immunoSEQ multiplex PCR; TCRdb's copy has only in-frame clones and leaves some out. The data contain about 70,000 clones, about 90% of them singletons. The source material was peripheral blood, sampled after pregnancy. The TCR originated in a female donor with multiple sclerosis, enrolled in a pregnancy study.

The CDR3 reads CASSPWSSYEQYF. Here the CDR3 DNA reads TGTGCCAGCAGCCCATGGAGCTCCTACGAGCAGTACTTC. V is TRBV7-2 and J is TRBJ2-7, with D uncertain. The CDR3 has 13 residues. Germline CDR1 SGHTA, CDR2 FQGNSA. Trimming stripped 5 bases from V and 0 bases from J, with 8 bases between.